The source of this T cell receptor beta chain is a study of blood T cell repertoires in COVID-19. On the study more broadly: The origin of the acute and convalescent COVID-19 samples was the United States, Italy and Spain. T cells, B-cell-depleted T cells, or PBMCs supplied cDNA or gDNA.

The V and J ends lost 8 bases and 2 bases respectively, with 18 bases between them. Germline V gene lookup returns CDR1 MNHEY and CDR2 SVGAGI. CDR3 length equals 15 residues. This clone has only one observation. As originally analysed: Amplified reference gene primers provided the basis for estimating nucleated cell counts. The data were produced by immunoSEQ multiplex PCR, yet TCRdb's version contains in-frame clones alone and is incomplete. V and J calls and clone size are copied from that table; D and trimming were computed from the DNA. The sample records about 110,000 clones, around 88% being singletons.

The sequence derives from a man aged 45-65 years with active or convalescent COVID-19. The chain couples TRBV6-5 to TRBJ1-1, with a tentative D call TRBD1 (5 bases). The sequenced material came from peripheral blood. The chain's CDR3 is CASANRDYSNTEAFF. The CDR3 coding sequence is TGTGCCAGCGCCAACCGGGACTACTCAAACACTGAAGCTTTCTTT.